Included here is one T cell receptor beta chain sequence, with context. This table comes from immunoSEQ multiplex PCR, and its TCRdb copy is limited to in-frame clones, with some not included. This table has tens of thousands of clones, about 69% appearing once. The source of the sample is a study of blood T cell repertoires in COVID-19. Study information: From the United States, Italy and Spain came samples of acute and convalescent COVID-19.

This CDR3 contains 14 residues. Per germline, CDR1 PRHDT and CDR2 FYEKMQ (reference sequence). The junction had 7 bases not matched to a gene; V was cut back by 6 bases and J by 8 bases. The receptor was derived from a man aged 70-80 years with acute or convalescent COVID-19. This chain links TRBV13 with TRBJ1-4; 9 nucleotides agree with TRBD1. Sequenced sample: peripheral blood. CDR3 nucleotides: TGTGCCAGCAGGGGACAGGGCGGGGGGGAAAAACTGTTTTTT. Its translation: CASRGQGGGEKLFF.